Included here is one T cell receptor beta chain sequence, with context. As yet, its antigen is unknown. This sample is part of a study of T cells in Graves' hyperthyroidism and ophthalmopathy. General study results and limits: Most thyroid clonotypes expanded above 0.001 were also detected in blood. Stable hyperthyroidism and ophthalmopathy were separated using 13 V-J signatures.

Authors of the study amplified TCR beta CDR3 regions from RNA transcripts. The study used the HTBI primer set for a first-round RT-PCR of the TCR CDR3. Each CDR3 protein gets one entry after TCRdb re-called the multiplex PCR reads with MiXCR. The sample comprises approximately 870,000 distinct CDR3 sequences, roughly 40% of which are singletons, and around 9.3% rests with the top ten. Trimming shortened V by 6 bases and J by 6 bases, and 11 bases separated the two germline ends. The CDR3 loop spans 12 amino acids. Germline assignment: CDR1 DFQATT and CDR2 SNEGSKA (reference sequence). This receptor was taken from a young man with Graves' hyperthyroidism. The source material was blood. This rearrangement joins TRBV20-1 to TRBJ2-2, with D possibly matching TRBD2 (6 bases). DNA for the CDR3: TGCAGTGCGGGACGGGAGTCCGGGGAGCTGTTTTTT. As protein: CSAGRESGELFF.